These T cell receptor beta chains were read from a single sample in a study of blood T cell repertoires in COVID-19. Sequenced by immunoSEQ multiplex PCR; TCRdb stores in-frame clones only, minus some. In the table there are around 99,000 clones, around four fifths of which are singletons. Sequencing was carried out using peripheral blood. The source is a woman aged 60 to 75 with acute or convalescent COVID-19. Both conserved end residues are part of each CDR3. The D gene is left open where the match is weak. Expanded clones are given a class, and other clones once, few, many or no size at all.

D gene	J gene	clone size	V gene	CDR3 DNA	CDR3 protein
TRBD1	TRBJ1-5	once	TRBV28	TGTGCCAGCAGTGGACAGGGGGCCGGCAATCAGCCCCAGCATTTT	CASSGQGAGNQPQHF
TRBD1	TRBJ1-3	.	TRBV3-1/TRBV3-2	TGTGCCAGCAGCCACTACGGGACAGGGATGAACACCATATATTTT	CASSHYGTGMNTIYF
TRBD1	TRBJ2-7	.	TRBV7-8	TGTGCCAGCAGCTTGGACAGGGTATCCTACGAGCAGTACTTC	CASSLDRVSYEQYF
TRBD1	TRBJ2-7	.	TRBV7-2	TGTGCCAGCAGCTTAGACAGGGGGAACGACGAGCAGTACTTC	CASSLDRGNDEQYF
.	TRBJ2-5	once	TRBV5-5	TGTGCCAGCATCATCGGCAGGTCGGTCCAAGAGACCCAGTACTTC	CASIIGRSVQETQYF
TRBD2	TRBJ2-3	.	TRBV7-2	TGTGCCAGCAGCTTTGCGGGAGGGCCAGATACGCAGTATTTT	CASSFAGGPDTQYF
.	TRBJ2-3	.	TRBV5-4	TGTGCCAGCAGCTTGGAGTATTCAGGGACAGATACGCAGTATTTT	CASSLEYSGTDTQYF
.	TRBJ1-5	.	TRBV6-1	TGTGCCAGCAGTGAAAACCAGGCTCCCCAGCCCCAGCATTTT	CASSENQAPQPQHF
.	TRBJ2-5	.	TRBV24-1	TGTGCCACCAGTGATTTAAGGGGCGGCGAGACCCAGTACTTC	CATSDLRGGETQYF
TRBD2	TRBJ2-1	.	TRBV7-2	TGTGCCAGCAGCAGAGCGGGAGGGCCCTACAATGAGCAGTTCTTC	CASSRAGGPYNEQFF
.	TRBJ1-4	.	TRBV15	TGTGCCACCAGCAGAGAACAGGCTAGTGAAAAACTGTTTTTT	CATSREQASEKLFF
TRBD1	TRBJ1-2	once	TRBV30	TGTGCCTGGACCACCGGGACAGGGTCGGGCTACACCTTC	CAWTTGTGSGYTF
TRBD2	TRBJ2-3	.	TRBV3-1/TRBV3-2	TGTGCCAGCAGCCCGGGACTAGCGGGGCGCACAGATACGCAGTATTTT	CASSPGLAGRTDTQYF
TRBD2	TRBJ2-1	.	TRBV4-3	TGCGCCAGCAGCCAAGGGACTAGCGGGTCTAATGAGCAGTTCTTC	CASSQGTSGSNEQFF
TRBD1	TRBJ1-5	.	TRBV5-1	TGCGCCAGCAGCTCCGGGACAGGGGGCGCTCAGCCCCAGCATTTT	CASSSGTGGAQPQHF
.	TRBJ1-1	.	TRBV6-5	TGTGCCAGCAGTTCCGGGGGGAACACTGAAGCTTTCTTT	CASSSGGNTEAFF
.	TRBJ1-2	.	TRBV10-3	TGTGCCATCAGTGAGTCGGGGGGATTCGATGGCTACACCTTC	CAISESGGFDGYTF
TRBD1	TRBJ2-7	.	TRBV7-9	TGTGCCAGCAGCCCCGGACAGGCGAATACCTACGAGCAGTACTTC	CASSPGQANTYEQYF
.	TRBJ2-7	.	TRBV19	TGTGCCAGTAGTATTTCCAGTGGGCGGGATCAGTACTTC	CASSISSGRDQYF
TRBD1	TRBJ1-5	.	TRBV6-5	TGTGCCAGCACCCCGACAGGGAATCAGCCCCAGCATTTT	CASTPTGNQPQHF
.	TRBJ1-3	.	TRBV5-1	TGCGCCAGCAGCTTCGTTGGAGATGACACCATATATTTT	CASSFVGDDTIYF